The next 8 T cell receptor beta chains were all read from a single sample in a study of cytomegalovirus exposure and HLA in healthy donors. The PCR contained 60 Vbeta and 13 Jbeta primers. Repertoires were generated with immunoSEQ multiplex PCR, while TCRdb's copy carries only in-frame clones and drops some. This sample's clone table lists about 52,000 clones. The sample consisted of PBMCs. All receptors derive from a woman aged 50 to 60 in good health and CMV-seropositive.

J is TRBJ1-5 and V is TRBV30, with a possible D match to TRBD1 (5 bases). CDR3 size: 14 residues. Trimming took off 5 bases at V and 4 bases at J, with 15 bases between the two ends. Germline CDR1 and CDR2: GTSNPN and SVGIG (reference sequence). CDR3 nucleotide sequence: TGTGCCTGGGGGGCCCAGTCTAGAAATCAGCCCCAGCATTTT. It is translated as CAWGAQSRNQPQHF.

This chain connects TRBV19 to TRBJ1-6; 8 positions match TRBD1. This CDR3 has 15 amino acids. Germline V gives CDR1 LNHDA, CDR2 SQIVND (reference sequence). The V and J ends lost 6 bases and 9 bases, in that order; junction bases with no gene match: 10. The CDR3 coding sequence is TGTGCCAGTAGCCCTAGGACAGGGTTCGGTTCACCCCTCCACTTT. This translates into CASSPRTGFGSPLHF.

This chain connects TRBV9 to TRBJ2-5; 8 bases fit TRBD2. This CDR3 region has 14 residues. Germline assignment: CDR1 SGDLS and CDR2 YYNGEE. V lost 4 bases to trimming and J lost 1 base; unmatched junction nucleotides: 3. Here the CDR3 reads CASSRGGLQETQYF. As DNA, the CDR3 is TGTGCCAGCAGCCGGGGGGGCCTCCAAGAGACCCAGTACTTC.

J is TRBJ2-7 and V is TRBV10-2, with 12 bases matching TRBD1. Germline V CDR1 and CDR2: WSHSY, SAAADI. V lost 6 bases to trimming and J lost 5 bases; unmatched junction nucleotides: 5. The CDR3 runs 14 residues. The CDR3 bases are TGCGCCAGCAGGGGGACAGGGGGCAACAACGAGCAGTACTTC. Translation gives CASRGTGGNNEQYF.

The chain couples TRBV7-2 to TRBJ2-5; TRBD1 matches 9 bases. The CDR3 loop spans 17 amino acids. Germline CDR1 is SGHTA and CDR2 is FQGNSA. V lost 5 bases, J lost 5 bases, and 15 bases stayed unmatched. CDR3 loop: CASSLIPGQGFGETQYF. CDR3 sequence (DNA): TGTGCCAGCAGCCTTATACCGGGACAGGGCTTTGGTGAGACCCAGTACTTC.

This rearrangement joins TRBV25-1 to TRBJ1-2; 7 positions agree with TRBD1. Germline V CDR1 and CDR2: MGHDK, SYGVNS. This CDR3 is built from 16 residues. Trimming removed 7 bases from V and 0 bases from J; junction bases left unmatched: 11. In nucleotides, the CDR3 is TGTGCCAGCACCCTGAATGAGGGGGCCGCTAACTATGGCTACACCTTC. Amino acid sequence: CASTLNEGAANYGYTF.

The CDR3 loop is CASSAGGARETQYF. The CDR3 coding sequence is TGTGCCAGCAGCGCAGGGGGCGCGAGGGAGACCCAGTACTTC. This rearrangement joins TRBV28 to TRBJ2-5; TRBD1 aligns across 8 bases. Germline V gene data show CDR1 as MDHEN and CDR2 as SYDVKM. J was trimmed by 5 bases and V by 6 bases; bases with no gene match: 8. The CDR3 has 14 residues.

The CDR3 DNA reads as TGTGCCAGCAGCCCCAGGGTAGCTAACTATGGCTACACCTTC. It specifies CASSPRVANYGYTF. V usage is TRBV7-9 and J usage is TRBJ1-2; the D gene is possibly TRBD1 (5 bases). The CDR3 is 14 residues long. Germline loops: CDR1 SEHNR, CDR2 FQNEAQ (reference sequence). Trimming stripped 5 bases from V and 0 bases from J, with 10 bases between.